This T cell receptor (beta chain) is from a study of blood T cell repertoires in COVID-19. About the study: Collection of acute and convalescent COVID-19 samples took place in the United States, Italy and Spain. In each case, the material was cDNA or gDNA derived from T cells, B-cell-depleted T cells, or PBMCs.

Original methodology: Cell counts per sample came from amplifying reference gene primers. Profiling relied on immunoSEQ multiplex PCR, and the TCRdb table lists in-frame clones only, not all of them. D and trimming come from the DNA, and the V and J calls and clone size come from that table. In the table there are 350,000 to 450,000 clones, 85% of which are singletons. Germline loops: CDR1 SGHRS, CDR2 YFSETQ. Trimming removed 0 bases at V and 1 base at J, with 10 bases between. The CDR3 is 16 amino acids. The TCR comes from a woman aged 18-29 years with acute or convalescent COVID-19. This chain joins TRBV5-1 and TRBJ2-2; D is perhaps TRBD2 (6 bases). The sample consisted of peripheral blood. CDR3 protein: CASSLVGRENTGELFF. The CDR3 bases are TGCGCCAGCAGCTTGGTCGGGAGAGAGAACACCGGGGAGCTGTTTTTT. The full variable domain, rest sourced from reference TRBV5-1 and TRBJ2-2, is KAGVTQTPRYLIKTRGQQVTLSCSPISGHRSVSWYQQTPGQGLQFLFEYFSETQRNKGNFPGRFSGRQFSNSRSEMNVSTLELGDSALYLCASSLVGRENTGELFFGEGSRLTVL.